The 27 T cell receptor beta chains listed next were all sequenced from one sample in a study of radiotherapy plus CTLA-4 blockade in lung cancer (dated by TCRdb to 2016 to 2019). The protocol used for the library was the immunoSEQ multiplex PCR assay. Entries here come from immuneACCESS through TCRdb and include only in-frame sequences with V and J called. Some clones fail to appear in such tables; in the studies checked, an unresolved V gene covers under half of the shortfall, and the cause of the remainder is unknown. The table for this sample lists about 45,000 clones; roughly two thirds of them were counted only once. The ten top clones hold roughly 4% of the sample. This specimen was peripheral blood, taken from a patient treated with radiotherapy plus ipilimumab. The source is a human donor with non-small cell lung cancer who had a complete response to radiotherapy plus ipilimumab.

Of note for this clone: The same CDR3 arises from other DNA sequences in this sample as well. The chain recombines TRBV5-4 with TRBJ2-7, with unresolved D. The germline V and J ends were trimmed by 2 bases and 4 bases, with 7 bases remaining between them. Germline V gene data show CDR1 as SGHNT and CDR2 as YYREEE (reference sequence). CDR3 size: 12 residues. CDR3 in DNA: TGTGCCAGCAGCTTAGGCGGATACGAGCAGTACTTC. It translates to CASSLGGYEQYF.

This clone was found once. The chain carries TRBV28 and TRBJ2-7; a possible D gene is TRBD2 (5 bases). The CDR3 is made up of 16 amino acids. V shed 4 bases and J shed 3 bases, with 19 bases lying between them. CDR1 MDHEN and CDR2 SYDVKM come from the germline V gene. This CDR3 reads CASSSPGSGNRYEQYF. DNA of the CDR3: TGTGCCAGCAGTTCGCCTGGTTCGGGAAACCGCTACGAGCAGTACTTC.

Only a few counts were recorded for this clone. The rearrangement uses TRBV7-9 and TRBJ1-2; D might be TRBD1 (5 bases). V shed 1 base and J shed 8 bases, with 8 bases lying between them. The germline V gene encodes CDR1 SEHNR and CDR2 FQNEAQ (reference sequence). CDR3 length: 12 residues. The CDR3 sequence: CASSLGGDGYTF. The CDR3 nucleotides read TGTGCCAGCAGCTTAGGGGGGGACGGCTACACCTTC.

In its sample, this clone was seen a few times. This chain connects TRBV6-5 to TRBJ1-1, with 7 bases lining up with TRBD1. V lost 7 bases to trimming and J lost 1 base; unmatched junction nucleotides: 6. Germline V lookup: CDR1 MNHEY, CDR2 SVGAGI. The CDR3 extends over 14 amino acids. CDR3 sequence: CASIKTGSNTEAFF. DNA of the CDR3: TGTGCCAGCATAAAGACAGGGTCGAACACTGAAGCTTTCTTT.

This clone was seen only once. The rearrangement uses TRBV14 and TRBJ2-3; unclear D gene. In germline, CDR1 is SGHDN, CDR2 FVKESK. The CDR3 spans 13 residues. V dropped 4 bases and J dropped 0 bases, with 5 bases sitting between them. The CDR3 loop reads CASSPLSTDTQYF. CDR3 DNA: TGTGCCAGCAGCCCCCTTAGCACAGATACGCAGTATTTT.

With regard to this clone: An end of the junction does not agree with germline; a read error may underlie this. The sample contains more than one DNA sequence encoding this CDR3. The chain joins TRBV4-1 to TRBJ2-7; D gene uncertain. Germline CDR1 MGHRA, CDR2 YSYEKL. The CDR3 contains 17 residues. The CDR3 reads CASSQDRGAAEPNEQYF. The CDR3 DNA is TGCGCCAGCAGTCAAGATAGAGGTGCGGCAGAGCCCAACGAGCAGTACTTC.

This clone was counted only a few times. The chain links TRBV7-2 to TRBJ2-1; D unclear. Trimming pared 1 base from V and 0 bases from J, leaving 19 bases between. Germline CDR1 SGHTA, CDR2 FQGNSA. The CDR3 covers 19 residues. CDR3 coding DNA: TGTGCCAGCAGCTTAGGCCCCCCATCTGCAGGTGGCTCCTACAATGAGCAGTTCTTC. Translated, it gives CASSLGPPSAGGSYNEQFF.

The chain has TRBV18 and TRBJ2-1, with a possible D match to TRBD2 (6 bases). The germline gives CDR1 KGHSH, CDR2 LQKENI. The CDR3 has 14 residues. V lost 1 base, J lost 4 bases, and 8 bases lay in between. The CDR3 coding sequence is TGTGCCAGCTCACCACGCGGGACTTACAATGAGCAGTTCTTC. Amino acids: CASSPRGTYNEQFF.

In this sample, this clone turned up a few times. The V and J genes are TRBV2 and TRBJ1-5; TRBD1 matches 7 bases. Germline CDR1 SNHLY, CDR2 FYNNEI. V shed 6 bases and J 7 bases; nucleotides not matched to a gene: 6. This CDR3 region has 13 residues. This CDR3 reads CASRDRAGQPQHF. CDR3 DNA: TGTGCCAGCAGAGACAGGGCAGGGCAGCCCCAGCATTTT.

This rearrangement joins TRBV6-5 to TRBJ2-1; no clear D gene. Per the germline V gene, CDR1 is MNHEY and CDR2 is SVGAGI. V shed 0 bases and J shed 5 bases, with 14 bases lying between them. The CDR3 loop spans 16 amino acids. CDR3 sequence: CASSYSRSTPNNEQFF. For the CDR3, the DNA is TGTGCCAGCAGTTACTCGAGAAGCACCCCAAACAATGAGCAGTTCTTC.

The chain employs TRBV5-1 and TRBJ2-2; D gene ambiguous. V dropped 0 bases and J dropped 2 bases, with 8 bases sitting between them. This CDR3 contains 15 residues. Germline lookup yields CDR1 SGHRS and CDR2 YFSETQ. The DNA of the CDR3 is TGCGCCAGCAGCTTGGCAGACACTAACACCGGGGAGCTGTTTTTT. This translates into CASSLADTNTGELFF. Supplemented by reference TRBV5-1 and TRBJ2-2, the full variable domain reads KAGVTQTPRYLIKTRGQQVTLSCSPISGHRSVSWYQQTPGQGLQFLFEYFSETQRNKGNFPGRFSGRQFSNSRSEMNVSTLELGDSALYLCASSLADTNTGELFFGEGSRLTVL.

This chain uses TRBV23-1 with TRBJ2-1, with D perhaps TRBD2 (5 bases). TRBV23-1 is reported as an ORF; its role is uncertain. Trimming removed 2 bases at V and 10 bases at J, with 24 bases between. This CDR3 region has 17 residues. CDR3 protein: CASSQIWVGGEGGEQFF. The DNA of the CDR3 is TGCGCCAGCAGTCAAATATGGGTAGGTGGGGAAGGCGGGGAGCAGTTCTTC.

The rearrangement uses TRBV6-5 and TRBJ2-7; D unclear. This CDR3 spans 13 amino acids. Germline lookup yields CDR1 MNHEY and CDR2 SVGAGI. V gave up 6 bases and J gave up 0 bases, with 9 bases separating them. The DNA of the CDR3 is TGTGCCAGCAGACGACAAGCCTCCTACGAGCAGTACTTC. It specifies CASRRQASYEQYF.

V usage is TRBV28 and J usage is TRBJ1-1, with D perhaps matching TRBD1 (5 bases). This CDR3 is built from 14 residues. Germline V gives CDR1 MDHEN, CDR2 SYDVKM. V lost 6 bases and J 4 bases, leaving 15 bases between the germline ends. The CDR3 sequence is CASSGPTGSTEAFF. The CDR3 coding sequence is TGTGCCAGCAGCGGACCAACAGGTAGCACTGAAGCTTTCTTT.

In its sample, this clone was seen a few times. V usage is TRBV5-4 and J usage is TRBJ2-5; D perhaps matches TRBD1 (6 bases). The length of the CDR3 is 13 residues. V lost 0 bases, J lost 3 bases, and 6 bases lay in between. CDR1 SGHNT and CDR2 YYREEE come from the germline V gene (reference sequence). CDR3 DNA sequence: TGTGCCAGCAGCTTGGACAGGGAAGAGACCCAGTACTTC. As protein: CASSLDREETQYF. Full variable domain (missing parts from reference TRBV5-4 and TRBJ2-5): ETGVTQSPTHLIKTRGQQVTLRCSSQSGHNTVSWYQQALGQGPQFIFQYYREEENGRGNFPPRFSGLQFPNYSSELNVNALELDDSALYLCASSLDREETQYFGPGTRLLVL.

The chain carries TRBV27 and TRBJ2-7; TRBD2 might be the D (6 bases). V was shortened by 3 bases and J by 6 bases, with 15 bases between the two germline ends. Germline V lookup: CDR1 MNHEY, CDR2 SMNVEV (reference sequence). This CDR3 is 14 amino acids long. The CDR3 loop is CASSFREIGSEQYF. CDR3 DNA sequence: TGTGCCAGCAGTTTCAGGGAAATCGGGAGCGAGCAGTACTTC.

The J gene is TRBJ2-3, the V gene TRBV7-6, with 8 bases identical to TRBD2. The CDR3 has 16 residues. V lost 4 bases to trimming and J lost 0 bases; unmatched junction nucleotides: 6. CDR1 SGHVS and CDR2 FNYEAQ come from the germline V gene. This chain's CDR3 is CASSSVGGASTDTQYF. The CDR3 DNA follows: TGTGCCAGCAGCTCCGTCGGGGGGGCGAGCACAGATACGCAGTATTTT.

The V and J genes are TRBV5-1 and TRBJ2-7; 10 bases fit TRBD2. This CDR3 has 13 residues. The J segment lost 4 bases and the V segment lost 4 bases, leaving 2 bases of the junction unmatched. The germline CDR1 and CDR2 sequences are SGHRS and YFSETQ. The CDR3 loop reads CASSPSGSYEQYF. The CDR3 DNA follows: TGCGCCAGCAGCCCTAGCGGGAGTTACGAGCAGTACTTC.

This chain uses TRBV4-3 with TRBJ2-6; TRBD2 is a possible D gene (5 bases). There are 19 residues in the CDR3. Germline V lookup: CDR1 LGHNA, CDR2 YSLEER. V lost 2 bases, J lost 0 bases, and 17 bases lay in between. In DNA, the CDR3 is TGCGCCAGCAGCCAATCCGGGCCCCTAGCCGTCTCTGGGGCCAACGTCCTGACTTTC. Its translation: CASSQSGPLAVSGANVLTF.

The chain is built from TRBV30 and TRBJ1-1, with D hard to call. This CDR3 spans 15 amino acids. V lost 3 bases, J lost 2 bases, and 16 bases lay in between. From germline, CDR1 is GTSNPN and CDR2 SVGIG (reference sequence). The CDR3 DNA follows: TGTGCCTGGAGGTTCCGATACCGGGGTAACACTGAAGCTTTCTTT. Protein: CAWRFRYRGNTEAFF.

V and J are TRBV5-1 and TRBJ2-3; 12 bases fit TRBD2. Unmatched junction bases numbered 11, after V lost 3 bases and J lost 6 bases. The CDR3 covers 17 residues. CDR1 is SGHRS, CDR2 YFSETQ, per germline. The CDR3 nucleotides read TGCGCCAGCAGCTCAAATTCTAGCGGGAGGGCCTTTGATACGCAGTATTTT. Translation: CASSSNSSGRAFDTQYF.

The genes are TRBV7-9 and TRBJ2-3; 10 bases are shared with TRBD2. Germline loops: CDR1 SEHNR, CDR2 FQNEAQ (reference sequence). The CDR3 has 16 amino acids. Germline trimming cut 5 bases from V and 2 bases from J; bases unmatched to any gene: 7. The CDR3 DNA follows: TGTGCCAGCAGCCTCCGGACTAGCGGTCCCACAGATACGCAGTATTTT. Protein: CASSLRTSGPTDTQYF. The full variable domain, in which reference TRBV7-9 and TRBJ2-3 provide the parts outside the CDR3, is DTGVSQNPRHKITKRGQNVTFRCDPISEHNRLYWYRQTLGQGPEFLTYFQNEAQLEKSRLLSDRFSAERPKGSFSTLEIQRTEQGDSAMYLCASSLRTSGPTDTQYFGPGTRLTVL.

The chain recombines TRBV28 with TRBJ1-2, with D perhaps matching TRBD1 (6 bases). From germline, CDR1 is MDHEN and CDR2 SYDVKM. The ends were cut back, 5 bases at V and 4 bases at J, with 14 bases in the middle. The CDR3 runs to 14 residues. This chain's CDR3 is CASSRGRGGYGYTF. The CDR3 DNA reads TGTGCCAGCAGTCGGGGCAGGGGTGGCTATGGCTACACCTTC.

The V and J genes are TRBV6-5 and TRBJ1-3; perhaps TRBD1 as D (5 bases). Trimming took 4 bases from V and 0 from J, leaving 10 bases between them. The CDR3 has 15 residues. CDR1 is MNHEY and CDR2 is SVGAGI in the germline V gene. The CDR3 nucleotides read TGTGCCAGCAGTTCCCAGGGTAGCTCTGGAAACACCATATATTTT. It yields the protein CASSSQGSSGNTIYF.

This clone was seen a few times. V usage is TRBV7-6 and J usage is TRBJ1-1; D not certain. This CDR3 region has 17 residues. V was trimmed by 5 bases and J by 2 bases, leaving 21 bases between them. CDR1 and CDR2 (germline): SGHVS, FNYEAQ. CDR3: CASSNLLVWSGNTEAFF. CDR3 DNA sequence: TGTGCCAGCAGCAACCTACTCGTCTGGTCAGGTAACACTGAAGCTTTCTTT.

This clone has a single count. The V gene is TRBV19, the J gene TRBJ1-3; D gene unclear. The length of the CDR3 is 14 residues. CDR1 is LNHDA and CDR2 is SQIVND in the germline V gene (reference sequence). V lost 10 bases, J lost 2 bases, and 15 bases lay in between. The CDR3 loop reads CAIPRGEPGNTIYF. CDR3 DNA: TGTGCCATCCCGCGAGGCGAACCTGGAAACACCATATATTTT. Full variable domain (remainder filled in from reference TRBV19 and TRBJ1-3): DGGITQSPKYLFRKEGQNVTLSCEQNLNHDAMYWYRQDPGQGLRLIYYSQIVNDFQKGDIAEGYSVSREKKESFPLTVTSAQKNPTAFYLCAIPRGEPGNTIYFGEGSWLTVV.

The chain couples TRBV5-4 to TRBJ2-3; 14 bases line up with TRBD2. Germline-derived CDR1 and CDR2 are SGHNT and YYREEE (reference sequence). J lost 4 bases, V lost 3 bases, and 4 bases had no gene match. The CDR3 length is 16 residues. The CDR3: CASSSGLAGVSDTQYF. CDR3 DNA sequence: TGTGCCAGCAGCTCGGGACTAGCGGGGGTTTCAGATACGCAGTATTTT.